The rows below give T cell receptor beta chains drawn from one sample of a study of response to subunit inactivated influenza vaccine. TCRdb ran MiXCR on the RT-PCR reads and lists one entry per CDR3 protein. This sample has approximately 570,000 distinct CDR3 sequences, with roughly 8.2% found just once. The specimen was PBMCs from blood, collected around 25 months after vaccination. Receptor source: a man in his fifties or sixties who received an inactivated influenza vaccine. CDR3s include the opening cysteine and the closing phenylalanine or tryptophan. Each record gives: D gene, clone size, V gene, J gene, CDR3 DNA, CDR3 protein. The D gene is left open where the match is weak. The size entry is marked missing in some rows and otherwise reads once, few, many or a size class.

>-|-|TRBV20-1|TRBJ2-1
TGCAGTGCTAGCGAACTAGACTTCAATGAGGGGCAGTTCTTC
CSASELDFNEGQFF
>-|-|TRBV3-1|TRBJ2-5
TGTGCCAGCAGCCTCCTCGCCGGCACAGGGCCGGCGGAGACCCAGTACTTC
CASSLLAGTGPAETQYF
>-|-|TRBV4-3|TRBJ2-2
TGCGCCAGCAGCCAAGAGAACCAGGCCGGGGAGCTGTTTTTT
CASSQENQAGELFF
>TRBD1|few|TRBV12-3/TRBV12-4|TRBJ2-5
TGTGCCAGCAGTCCGACAGGGAAGACCCAGTACTTC
CASSPTGKTQYF
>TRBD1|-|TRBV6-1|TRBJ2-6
TGTGCCAGCAGTCTGACAGGGGGTTTCTCTGGGGCCAACGTCCTGACTTTC
CASSLTGGFSGANVLTF
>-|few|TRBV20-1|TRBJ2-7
TGCAGTGTAGGGGCCTCGGTCGGCCCGCAGTACTTC
CSVGASVGPQYF
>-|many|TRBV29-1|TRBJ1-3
TGCAGCGCTCTGACGCCTCTCTCTGGAAACACCATATATTTT
CSALTPLSGNTIYF
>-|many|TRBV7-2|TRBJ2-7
TGTGCCAGCAGCTTACCAACTCCGCACGGCGAGCAGTACTTC
CASSLPTPHGEQYF
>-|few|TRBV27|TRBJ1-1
TGTGCCAGCAGTTCCGGGTCCCAGGGAACTGAAGCTTTCTTT
CASSSGSQGTEAFF
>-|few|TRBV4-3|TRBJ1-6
TGCGCCAGCAGCTCCAGTACGGCTTATAATTCACCCCTCCACTTT
CASSSSTAYNSPLHF
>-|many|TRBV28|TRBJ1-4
TGTGCCAGTACCACAGGGCCCAATGAAAAACTGTTTTTT
CASTTGPNEKLFF
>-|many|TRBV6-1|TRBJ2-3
TGTGCCAGCACACTCACCCCCCGATCAGATACGCAGTATTTT
CASTLTPRSDTQYF
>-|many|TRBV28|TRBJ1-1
TGTGCCAGCAGCTTAGACCCGAACACTGAAGCTTTCTTT
CASSLDPNTEAFF
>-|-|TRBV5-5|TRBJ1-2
TGTGCCAGCAGCTTGTTGAGCCGTAACTATGGCTACACCTTC
CASSLLSRNYGYTF
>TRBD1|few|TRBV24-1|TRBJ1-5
TGTGCCACCGAACCCGGGACAGGGTTCAATCAGCCCCAGCATTTT
CATEPGTGFNQPQHF
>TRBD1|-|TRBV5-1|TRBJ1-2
TGCGCCAGCAGCGAGCCCAGGGGGGCTGGCTACACCTTC
CASSEPRGAGYTF
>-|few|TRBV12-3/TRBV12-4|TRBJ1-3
TGTGCCAGCAGACCCCTTGACATCTCTGGAAACACCATATATTTT
CASRPLDISGNTIYF
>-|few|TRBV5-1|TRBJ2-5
TGCGCCAGCAGCTCGAGGGAAGTCGGGGAGACCCAGTACTTC
CASSSREVGETQYF
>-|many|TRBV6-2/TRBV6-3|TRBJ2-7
TGTGCCAGCAGTTATCGAGGGGACTTCTCCTACGAGCAGTACTTC
CASSYRGDFSYEQYF
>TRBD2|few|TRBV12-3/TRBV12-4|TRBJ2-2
TGTGCCAGCATCCTAACTAGCGGGAGTTTCACCGGGGAGCTGTTTTTT
CASILTSGSFTGELFF
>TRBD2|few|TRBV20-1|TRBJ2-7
TGCAGTGCTCCTGTAGCGGGAGTTTTCGAGCAGTACTTC
CSAPVAGVFEQYF
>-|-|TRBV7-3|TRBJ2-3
TGTGCCAGCAGCTTTTCGAAGACAGATACGCAGTATTTT
CASSFSKTDTQYF
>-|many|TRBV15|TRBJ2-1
TGTGCCACCAGCAACCGCTCCTACAATGAGCAGTTCTTC
CATSNRSYNEQFF
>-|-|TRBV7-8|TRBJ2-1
TGTGCCAGCAGCTCTTTGGGGACGGGGTACTCCTACAATGAGCAGTTCTTC
CASSSLGTGYSYNEQFF
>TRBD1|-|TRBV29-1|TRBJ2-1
TGCAGCGTTGACCTTTCCGGGACAGTTGCCTACAATGAGCAGTTCTTC
CSVDLSGTVAYNEQFF
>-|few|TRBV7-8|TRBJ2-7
TGTGCCAGCAGCTTAGCCCTTCTAGCGCCCTACGAGCAGTACTTC
CASSLALLAPYEQYF
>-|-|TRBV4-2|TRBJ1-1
TGTGCCAGCAGCCAAGGCCCGGGGGCGGACACTGAAGCTTTCTTT
CASSQGPGADTEAFF
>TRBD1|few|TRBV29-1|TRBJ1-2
TGCAGCGTTGCGTCGGGACAGGGGTATGGCTACACCTTC
CSVASGQGYGYTF
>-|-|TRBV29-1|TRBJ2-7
TGCAGCTCCAACGGGCAGTACTTC
CSSNGQYF
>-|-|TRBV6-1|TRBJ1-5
TGTGCCAGCAGTGAAGCGTCTTATCAGCCCCAGCATTTT
CASSEASYQPQHF
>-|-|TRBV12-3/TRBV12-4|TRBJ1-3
TGTGCCAGCAGTTCTGGACCGGCCTCTGGAAACACCATATATTTT
CASSSGPASGNTIYF
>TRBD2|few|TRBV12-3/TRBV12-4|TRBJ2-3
TGTGCCAGCAGCCAACAACTAGCGGGGGGTTATTCAGATACGCAGTATTTT
CASSQQLAGGYSDTQYF
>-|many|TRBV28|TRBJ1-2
TGTGCCAGCAGTGTTAACTATGGCTACACCTTC
CASSVNYGYTF
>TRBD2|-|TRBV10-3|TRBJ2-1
TGTGCCATCAGAGGACTAGCGGGAGGGCCGTTGAATGAGCAGTTCTTC
CAIRGLAGGPLNEQFF
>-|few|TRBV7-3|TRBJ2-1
TGTGCCAGCAGCTTAATAGGGTCGAGCGGGTCTACAAGCTCCTACAATGAGCAGTTCTTC
CASSLIGSSGSTSSYNEQFF
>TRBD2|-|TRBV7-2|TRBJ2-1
TGTGCCAGCAGCGCCTCTAGCGGGGGGGCCTACAATGAGCAGTTCTTC
CASSASSGGAYNEQFF
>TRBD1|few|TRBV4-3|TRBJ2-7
TGCGCCAGCAGCCCTGGGACAGGGGGCGACGAGCAGTACTTC
CASSPGTGGDEQYF
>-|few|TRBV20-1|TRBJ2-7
TGCAGTGCTAGAGATCTAGTGGTTGCCGAGCAGTACTTC
CSARDLVVAEQYF
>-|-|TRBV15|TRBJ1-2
TGTGCCACCAGCAGGGGATCACAGGGCTACACCTTC
CATSRGSQGYTF
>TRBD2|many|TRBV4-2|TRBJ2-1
TGTGCCAGCAGTCGGCGGGGGTCGAGCTCCTACAATGAGCAGTTCTTC
CASSRRGSSSYNEQFF
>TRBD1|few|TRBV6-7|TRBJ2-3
TGTGCCAGCAGTTACCCAGAAACCGGGACAGGGGGGGATACGCAGTATTTT
CASSYPETGTGGDTQYF
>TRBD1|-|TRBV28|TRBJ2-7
TGTGCCACGATTCCGGGACAGGGGGCTTACGAGCAGTACTTC
CATIPGQGAYEQYF